This TCR beta chain originates from a study of STAT5B mutations in CD4+ large granular lymphocyte leukemia. The overall study: Among healthy donors, a particular HLA allele went with more CDR3 'QG' motifs. Study results and caveats: Approximately 25% of private leukemic clonotypes occurred rarely in other patients' non-leukemic repertoires. 8/27 top patient clones versus 2/35 control clones were TRBV06-family. CD4-sorted patient repertoires seemed more clonal than healthy CD4+ repertoires.

The germline CDR1 and CDR2 sequences are MNHNS and SASEGT. The ends were cut back, 7 bases at V and 1 base at J, with 13 bases in the middle. The CDR3 length is 15 residues. Libraries were prepared by immunoSEQ multiplex PCR; TCRdb keeps only in-frame clonotypes and omits some of them. The sample holds approximately 24,000 clones, 81% seen once. This clone was seen a single time. Its specificity is not known. The clonotype originates from a human donor in good health. V is TRBV6-1 and J is TRBJ2-2, with D possibly matching TRBD1 (6 bases). Material for sequencing was CD4+ T cells from blood buffy coats. This CDR3 reads CASKLGQLNTGELFF. CDR3 bases: TGTGCCAGCAAGTTAGGACAGTTGAACACCGGGGAGCTGTTTTTT.